What follows are 28 T cell receptor beta chains derived from one specimen sequenced in a study of T-cell memory formation after mild COVID-19. TCRdb itself ran the 5' RACE reads through MiXCR, one entry per CDR3 protein. The sample yields 120,000 to 150,000 distinct CDR3 sequences, over 6% seen once. Sequenced sample: PBMCs or a T cell subset sorted from them (not recorded which). These receptors were taken from an adult woman who had mild COVID-19 (a few samples of this study predate the infection). Cell type and time point are not known.

The V and J genes are TRBV6-5 and TRBJ1-4; possibly TRBD1 for D (6 bases). V lost 4 bases and J 4 bases, leaving 13 bases between the germline ends. Per germline, CDR1 MNHEY and CDR2 SVGAGI. The CDR3 sequence is 15 residues long. CDR3 protein: CASSSGGADNEKLFF. DNA of the CDR3: TGTGCCAGCAGTTCCGGGGGGGCAGATAATGAAAAACTGTTTTTT.

The chain recombines TRBV5-1 with TRBJ2-1; the D call may be TRBD1 or TRBD2 (5 bases each). Looked up from germline, CDR1 is SGHRS and CDR2 is YFSETQ. Deletions cut 4 bases from V and 4 bases from J, with 12 bases between. The CDR3 totals 14 residues. DNA of the CDR3: TGCGCCAGCAGCGCCAGGGACCCTTACAATGAGCAGTTCTTC. Translating gives CASSARDPYNEQFF.

The chain combines TRBV12-3 or TRBV12-4 with TRBJ2-3, with D hard to call. Trimming stripped 5 bases from V and 8 bases from J, with 17 bases between. The CDR3 has 14 amino acids. CDR3 DNA sequence: TGTGCCAGCAGTCCGATGATGGTAGCAGGTACGCAGTATTTT. Residues: CASSPMMVAGTQYF.

The V gene is TRBV19, the J gene TRBJ2-7; 8 bases agree with TRBD1. This CDR3 comprises 15 residues. The trim removed 8 bases at V and 4 bases at J, leaving 13 bases unmatched. Germline loops: CDR1 LNHDA, CDR2 SQIVND (reference sequence). The CDR3 nucleotides read TGTGCCAGTCGGAAGCCGGGACAGGAGTCGTACGAGCAGTACTTC. Translating it yields CASRKPGQESYEQYF.

CDR3 protein: CASSLQGSYEQYV. The CDR3, as DNA: TGTGCCAGCAGTTTACAGGGCTCCTACGAGCAGTACGTC. The rearrangement joins TRBV28 to TRBJ2-7; TRBD1 is a possible D gene (5 bases). V lost 2 bases and J lost 0, with 5 bases in between. This CDR3 region has 13 residues. Germline assignment: CDR1 MDHEN and CDR2 SYDVKM.

This clonotype came up a few times. The chain is built from TRBV7-9 and TRBJ1-2; D is undetermined. This CDR3 region has 14 residues. The germline gives CDR1 SEHNR, CDR2 FQNEAQ (reference sequence). V was trimmed by 6 bases and J by 1 base, leaving 12 bases between them. CDR3 DNA sequence: TGTGCCAGCAGTCGACCGCCAGATAACTATGGCTACACCTTC. Its translation is CASSRPPDNYGYTF.

The chain links TRBV3-1 to TRBJ1-1; D remains unclear. CDR1 LGHDT and CDR2 YNNKEL come from the germline V gene (reference sequence). Trimming removed 6 bases from V and 6 bases from J, with 14 bases in between. The CDR3 consists of 13 residues. The CDR3 sequence: CASRVGPGSEAFF. In DNA, the CDR3 is TGTGCCAGCAGAGTAGGGCCCGGATCTGAAGCTTTCTTT. Based on the CDR3 plus reference TRBV3-1 and TRBJ1-1, the full variable domain is DTAVSQTPKYLVTQMGNDKSIKCEQNLGHDTMYWYKQDSKKFLKIMFSYNNKELIINETVPNRFSPKSPDKAHLNLHINSLELGDSAVYFCASRVGPGSEAFFGQGTRLTVV.

The rearrangement joins TRBV9 to TRBJ2-7; possibly TRBD2 for D (6 bases). Germline values: CDR1 SGDLS, CDR2 YYNGEE. Trimming removed 0 bases from V and 4 bases from J, with 17 bases in between. The CDR3 contains 16 residues. CDR3 sequence reads: CASSVGGGVGPYEQYF. The CDR3 bases are TGTGCCAGCAGCGTAGGGGGAGGTGTTGGCCCGTACGAGCAGTACTTC.

The chain carries TRBV24-1 and TRBJ1-5, with TRBD1 matching over 10 bases. Losses at the gene ends were 4 bases for V and 4 bases for J; bases not matched to a gene: 6. This CDR3 contains 16 residues. The germline V gene has CDR1 KGHDR and CDR2 SFDVKD. CDR3 residues: CATSDPGQGRNQPQHF. CDR3 DNA: TGTGCCACCAGTGACCCGGGACAGGGGAGGAATCAGCCCCAGCATTTT.

Ten or more counts support this clonotype. CDR3 bases: TGTGCCAGCACTAAAGCGGACAGGGGAAATTCACCCCTCCACTTT. Its protein is CASTKADRGNSPLHF. The chain combines TRBV6-5 with TRBJ1-6; TRBD1 agrees at 9 bases. Germline assignment: CDR1 MNHEY and CDR2 SVGAGI. This CDR3 has 15 residues. Trimming took 7 bases from V and 7 from J; bases not matched to a gene: 8.

This clonotype was seen repeatedly, ten times or more. The rearrangement joins TRBV12-3 or TRBV12-4 to TRBJ1-1; D unresolved. V dropped 3 bases and J dropped 9 bases, with 11 bases sitting between them. There are 12 residues in the CDR3. DNA for the CDR3: TGTGCCAGCAGTTTTGGTGGAGGGAAAGCTTTCTTT. Translating it yields CASSFGGGKAFF.

This clonotype was seen a handful of times. J is TRBJ2-7 and V is TRBV11-3, with D unclear. Trimming pared 7 bases from V and 2 bases from J, leaving 15 bases between. Germline CDR1 is SGHNT and CDR2 is YENEEA. This CDR3 comprises 14 residues. CDR3 loop: CASNGVSGAYEQYF. The DNA of the CDR3 is TGTGCCAGCAACGGAGTCTCTGGAGCCTACGAGCAGTACTTC.

Only a few counts were recorded for this clonotype. The rearrangement links TRBV27 to TRBJ2-7, with D uncertain. The V gene's germline CDR1 is MNHEY and CDR2 SMNVEV (reference sequence). V was pared by 7 bases and J by 10 bases, with 11 bases between. The length of the CDR3 is 10 residues. CDR3 region: CASTKTRQYF. In DNA form, the CDR3 reads TGTGCCAGCACCAAGACCCGCCAGTACTTC.

The chain combines TRBV4-2 with TRBJ1-5; possible D gene TRBD1, 6 bases. V lost 4 bases, J lost 0 bases, and 10 bases lay in between. The germline gives CDR1 LGHNA, CDR2 YNFKEQ. The length of the CDR3 is 15 residues. The DNA for the CDR3 is TGTGCCAGCAGCCCCCGGGACAATAGCAATCAGCCCCAGCATTTT. Translated: CASSPRDNSNQPQHF.

This clonotype was picked up many times. This sequence joins TRBV5-1 and TRBJ2-7; tentative D call: TRBD1 (6 bases). The V and J ends lost 0 bases and 5 bases respectively, with 9 bases between them. The CDR3 consists of 13 residues. The germline CDR1 and CDR2 sequences are SGHRS and YFSETQ. This CDR3 is CASSLVDRHEQYF. The CDR3 region has the DNA TGCGCCAGCAGCTTGGTGGACAGACACGAGCAGTACTTC. The full variable domain, in which reference TRBV5-1 and TRBJ2-7 provide the parts outside the CDR3, is KAGVTQTPRYLIKTRGQQVTLSCSPISGHRSVSWYQQTPGQGLQFLFEYFSETQRNKGNFPGRFSGRQFSNSRSEMNVSTLELGDSALYLCASSLVDRHEQYFGPGTRLTVT.

This clonotype was seen at least ten times. This chain links TRBV12-5 with TRBJ1-1; maybe TRBD1 (5 bases). The germline V gene encodes CDR1 LGHNT and CDR2 FRNRAP. CDR3 length equals 15 residues. Trimming shortened V by 8 bases and J by 0 bases, and 16 bases separated the two germline ends. The CDR3: CASRRGPGLNTEAFF. CDR3 coding DNA: TGTGCTAGTCGCCGGGGACCGGGTCTGAACACTGAAGCTTTCTTT.

This clonotype was detected ten times or more. V is TRBV5-1 and J is TRBJ1-1; TRBD1 aligns across 9 bases. Germline CDR1 is SGHRS and CDR2 is YFSETQ. The CDR3 contains 15 residues. With V trimmed by 5 bases and J by 4 bases, 9 bases remained unmatched. The CDR3 DNA follows: TGCGCCAGCAGTCCATCCGGGACAGGGATCACTGAAGCTTTCTTT. Its translation: CASSPSGTGITEAFF.

This clonotype was detected ten times or more. The CDR3 region is CASSQAGDTGELFF. The CDR3 bases are TGTGCCAGCAGCCAAGCGGGAGACACCGGGGAGCTGTTTTTT. The rearrangement links TRBV3-1 to TRBJ2-2; possible D gene TRBD2, 6 bases. The V end was cut by 1 base, the J end by 3 bases, with 6 bases between. In germline, CDR1 is LGHDT, CDR2 YNNKEL (reference sequence). The CDR3 has 14 amino acids.

V gene TRBV9 combines with J gene TRBJ2-7; 9 nucleotides line up with TRBD1. This CDR3 is built from 19 residues. In germline, CDR1 is SGDLS, CDR2 YYNGEE. Trimming cost V 6 bases and J 0 bases; bases outside gene matches: 19. This chain's CDR3 is CASTTVYRDRVPSSYEQYF. The CDR3, as DNA: TGTGCCAGCACCACCGTCTACCGGGACAGGGTCCCGAGCTCCTACGAGCAGTACTTC. Supplemented by reference TRBV9 and TRBJ2-7, the full variable domain reads DSGVTQTPKHLITATGQRVTLRCSPRSGDLSVYWYQQSLDQGLQFLIQYYNGEERAKGNILERFSAQQFPDLHSELNLSSLELGDSALYFCASTTVYRDRVPSSYEQYFGPGTRLTVT.

The DNA for the CDR3 is TGTGCCAGCAGCAAGGGCGCCAAGCGGAGCACAGATACGCAGTATTTT. Translation: CASSKGAKRSTDTQYF. The chain is built from TRBV7-3 and TRBJ2-3, with TRBD2 as a possible D gene (5 bases). The CDR3 runs 16 residues. V was cut by 5 bases and J by 0 bases, with 15 bases left in between. The germline gives CDR1 SGHTA, CDR2 FQGTGA.

This clonotype was found a few times. V and J are TRBV7-9 and TRBJ1-2, with 8 positions matching TRBD1. CDR1 and CDR2 (germline): SEHNR, FQNEAQ (reference sequence). V was clipped by 0 bases and J by 7 bases; unmatched bases: 1. The CDR3 covers 13 residues. The CDR3 DNA follows: TGTGCCAGCAGCTTAGCCAGGGGGCGTGGCTACACCTTC. Protein product: CASSLARGRGYTF.

This clonotype was found many times. This chain uses TRBV29-1 with TRBJ2-3; TRBD2 matches 8 bases. This CDR3 comprises 11 residues. V dropped 3 bases and J dropped 9; count of bases not matched to a gene: 2. In germline, CDR1 is SQVTM, CDR2 ANQGSEA. The DNA of the CDR3 is TGCAGCGTTGATAGCGGGGACACGCAGTATTTT. Its translation is CSVDSGDTQYF.

This clonotype was detected only a few times. This chain uses TRBV20-1 with TRBJ2-3; D may be TRBD1 (5 bases). The germline V gene encodes CDR1 DFQATT and CDR2 SNEGSKA (reference sequence). Trimming stripped 4 bases from V and 2 bases from J, with 16 bases between. The CDR3 loop spans 15 amino acids. In DNA form, the CDR3 reads TGCAGTGCTATTAGGGGCTTCACCATCACAGATACGCAGTATTTT. This gives the protein CSAIRGFTITDTQYF.

The table lists this clonotype with many counts. This sequence joins TRBV3-1 and TRBJ1-5; 8 nucleotides align to TRBD1. Germline V gene sequence: CDR1 LGHDT, CDR2 YNNKEL (reference sequence). This CDR3 spans 14 amino acids. Losses at the gene ends were 3 bases for V and 5 bases for J; bases not matched to a gene: 3. The CDR3 nucleotides are TGTGCCAGCAGCCAGGGGACAGGAGATCAGCCCCAGCATTTT. It is translated as CASSQGTGDQPQHF.

V usage is TRBV20-1 and J usage is TRBJ1-1; D is possibly TRBD1 (5 bases). Germline V CDR1 and CDR2: DFQATT, SNEGSKA (reference sequence). V lost 3 bases to trimming and J lost 0 bases, with 23 bases between them. The CDR3 totals 18 residues. CDR3 region: CSARFTLGQRGMNTEAFF. The CDR3 coding sequence is TGCAGTGCTAGGTTTACATTGGGGCAGAGGGGCATGAACACTGAAGCTTTCTTT.

The chain employs TRBV5-6 and TRBJ2-7; D perhaps matches TRBD1 (6 bases). The CDR3 runs to 16 residues. Germline loops: CDR1 SGHDT, CDR2 YYEEEE. The V end was cut by 0 bases, the J end by 1 base, with 14 bases between. CDR3 region: CASSLGGPTRSYEQYF. The CDR3 DNA reads as TGTGCCAGCAGCTTGGGGGGGCCTACAAGGTCCTACGAGCAGTACTTC.

This clonotype occurred a few times. V usage is TRBV7-8 and J usage is TRBJ2-1; 7 nucleotides align to TRBD1. The CDR3 runs 14 residues. The V segment lost 1 base and the J segment 6 bases; nucleotides outside the gene matches: 3. The germline gives CDR1 SGHVS, CDR2 FQNEAQ. In DNA, the CDR3 is TGTGCCAGCAGCTTAGGACAGGGTCTCAATGAGCAGTTCTTC. It encodes CASSLGQGLNEQFF. The full variable domain, rest sourced from reference TRBV7-8 and TRBJ2-1, is GAGVSQSPRYKVAKRGQDVALRCDPISGHVSLFWYQQALGQGPEFLTYFQNEAQLDKSGLPSDRFFAERPEGSVSTLKIQRTQQEDSAVYLCASSLGQGLNEQFFGPGTRLTVL.

In its sample, this clonotype was seen many times. V and J are TRBV18 and TRBJ2-2; the match to TRBD2 covers 7 bases. The germline CDR1 and CDR2 sequences are KGHSH and LQKENI. V lost 1 base and J lost 6; bases outside the gene matches: 2. This CDR3 contains 14 residues. CDR3 sequence: CASSPLREAGELFF. The DNA for the CDR3 is TGTGCCAGCTCACCACTTCGGGAGGCCGGGGAGCTGTTTTTT.